A single T cell receptor (delta chain) is shown here with its context. Translating this DNA gives a protein that differs at residue 9 from the TCRdb one, which belongs to a much larger clone; a read error is likely, and the protein shown is this translation. Germline V gives CDR1 TSWWSYY, CDR2 QGS. CDR3 length: 34 amino acids. V shed 2 bases and J shed 0 bases, with 67 bases lying between them. This record belongs to a study of γδ T cells in repeated Plasmodium falciparum infection. Background on the study: Timepoints: baseline, immediately before selected infections, and 21 days after every infection.

TCRdb reprocessed the multiplex PCR reads using CATT. The sample has around 50,000 delta-chain clones, more than 1.5% seen once. Flow sorting of PBMC yielded separate Vgamma9/Vdelta2+ and Vdelta2-negative gammadelta T cell populations for bulk repertoire analysis. The sample consisted of gamma-delta T cells from blood. The TCR originated in a pool of human donors (malaria-infected and uninfected, not separated). This chain uses TRDV1 with TRDJ1; D possibly corresponds to TRDD3 (5 bases). The J gene, missing from TCRdb, was assigned here through DNA to germline matching. Written as DNA, the CDR3 is TGTGCTCTTGGGGAAGTTCACCCACCCTATACGTCAACGGGGACTTTGAGATCCCCCGACACCCTTGCGTACTGGAAACCTTACACCGATAAACTCATCTTT. It is translated as CALGEVHPPYTSTGTLRSPDTLAYWKPYTDKLIF.